This T cell receptor (beta chain) is drawn from a study of cytotoxic CD8 clonotypes in ibrutinib-treated CLL. The V segment lost 5 bases and the J segment 4 bases; nucleotides outside the gene matches: 8. This CDR3 is 15 amino acids long. Germline values: CDR1 MNHEY, CDR2 SMNVEV (reference sequence). Using immunoSEQ multiplex PCR, the repertoire was profiled, and TCRdb retains in-frame clones only, with some absent. This table has 200,000 to 250,000 clones, 60% to 80% appearing once. The source is a human donor with chronic lymphocytic leukemia. Sequenced material: PBMCs, taken after 12 months of ibrutinib treatment. This rearrangement joins TRBV27 to TRBJ2-1, with 7 bases aligning to TRBD1. The CDR3 is CASSPGQPLYNEQFF. The CDR3 nucleotides are TGTGCCAGCAGTCCGGGACAGCCCCTATACAATGAGCAGTTCTTC.